This is a list of T cell receptor beta chains from one sample in a study of blood T cell repertoires in COVID-19. The repertoire was sequenced with immunoSEQ multiplex PCR; TCRdb's copy has only in-frame clones and lacks some. This table holds over 50,000 clones, 80% to 95% found once. The sample consisted of peripheral blood. These receptors all come from a human donor with active COVID-19. The donor label of this sample is uncertain. The CDR3 runs from the conserved cysteine through the conserved F or W. A D gene is named only where the DNA matches it firmly. Only part of the rows carry a size: once, few, many, or a class if the clone is expanded.

14	.	.	TRBV5-6	TRBJ2-5	TGTGCCAGCAGCTTCCAGGTTGGCGGGGAGACCCAGTACTTC	CASSFQVGGETQYF
15	.	once	TRBV10-3	TRBJ2-6	TGTGCCATCAGTGAATGGGGGGCTGGGGCCAACGTCCTGACTTTC	CAISEWGAGANVLTF
16	TRBD1	.	TRBV19	TRBJ2-6	TGTGCCTCAAGCCACAGGGGGAGCTCTGGGGCCAACGTCCTGACTTTC	CASSHRGSSGANVLTF
17	TRBD2	.	TRBV4-2	TRBJ2-6	TGTGCCAGCAGCCAAGACCCAGCGGGAGTTGGGGCCAACGTCCTGACTTTC	CASSQDPAGVGANVLTF
16	TRBD1	once	TRBV28	TRBJ2-7	TGTGCCAGCAGTTCTGAGCCGGGACAGTCCCCTACCGGGCAGTACTTC	CASSSEPGQSPTGQYF
15	.	few	TRBV18	TRBJ1-3	TGTGCCAGCTCACCACGAGGGACTCATGGAAACACCATATATTTT	CASSPRGTHGNTIYF
12	.	.	TRBV28	TRBJ1-2	TGTGCCAGCAGCTTTACAAGCTATGGCTACACCTTC	CASSFTSYGYTF
15	TRBD1	once	TRBV10-1	TRBJ1-1	TGCGCCAGCAGTGAGGGCAGGGGGCGCGTCGCTGAAGCTTTCTTT	CASSEGRGRVAEAFF
15	TRBD1	.	TRBV6-5	TRBJ1-6	TGTGCCAGCAGTTACCCGACAGGGAGAAATTCACCCCTCCACTTT	CASSYPTGRNSPLHF
14	TRBD1	.	TRBV6-6	TRBJ1-5	TGTGCCAGCAGTTACGCAGGGGGCGAGCAGCCCCAGCATTTT	CASSYAGGEQPQHF
12	.	.	TRBV12-3/TRBV12-4	TRBJ2-7	TGTGCCAGCAGTGGGCCAGGGCGGGAGCAGTACTTC	CASSGPGREQYF
17	TRBD2	once	TRBV11-3	TRBJ2-1	TGTGCCAGCAGCCCTGCGCTCGGACTAGCGGGGTACAATGAGCAGTTCTTC	CASSPALGLAGYNEQFF
17	.	.	TRBV14	TRBJ1-4	TGTGCCAGCAGCCATCGGGGAGGAGTTTCAACTAATGAAAAACTGTTTTTT	CASSHRGGVSTNEKLFF
15	.	.	TRBV3-1/TRBV3-2	TRBJ2-4	TGTGCCAGCAGCCTGGAAGGGGTCGCCAAAAACATTCAGTACTTC	CASSLEGVAKNIQYF
12	.	once	TRBV5-4	TRBJ2-3	TGTGCCAGCAGCTTTTTCGGGGATACGCAGTATTTT	CASSFFGDTQYF
14	.	.	TRBV19	TRBJ2-1	TGTGCCAGTAGTGGGTCCAGGCTCTACAATGAGCAGTTCTTC	CASSGSRLYNEQFF
12	TRBD1	.	TRBV19	TRBJ1-2	TGTGCCAGTAAAGGGGGCTTCTATGGCTACACCTTC	CASKGGFYGYTF
15	TRBD1	.	TRBV18	TRBJ2-1	TGTGCCAGCTCACCCGGGACAGGGGGGTACAATGAGCAGTTCTTC	CASSPGTGGYNEQFF
14	.	.	TRBV5-1	TRBJ2-7	TGCGCCAGCAGCTTGGAATCTGCCGGGAACGAGCAGTACTTC	CASSLESAGNEQYF
14	TRBD1	.	TRBV6-2/TRBV6-3	TRBJ1-1	TGTGCCAGCAGTTTCGACAGGGTGTACACTGAAGCTTTCTTT	CASSFDRVYTEAFF
19	.	.	TRBV11-2	TRBJ2-6	TGTGCCAGCAGCTGGTGGACAGAGGGGCCCAACTCTGGGGCCAACGTCCTGACTTTC	CASSWWTEGPNSGANVLTF
15	.	.	TRBV28	TRBJ1-4	TGTGCCAGCAACCTACAAGCGGGGTGGAGTGAAAAACTGTTTTTT	CASNLQAGWSEKLFF
19	TRBD2	once	TRBV7-7	TRBJ2-2	TGTGCTAGCAGCGGTATAGCGGGGGACCAAACCTCGAACACCGGGGAGCTGTTTTTT	CASSGIAGDQTSNTGELFF
13	TRBD1	.	TRBV9	TRBJ2-7	TGTGCCAGCAGCGTAAAGGGGGCGGGTGAGCAGTACTTC	CASSVKGAGEQYF
15	TRBD1	.	TRBV2	TRBJ1-3	TGTGCCAGCAGCCCGGGACAGAGCTCTGGAAACACCATATATTTT	CASSPGQSSGNTIYF
16	.	.	TRBV27	TRBJ1-2	TGTGCCAGCAGTTTATTCCAGGGAACCACTAACTATGGCTACACCTTC	CASSLFQGTTNYGYTF
13	TRBD2	once	TRBV6-5	TRBJ2-7	TGTGCCAGCGAGCCTGCGGGAGCGCACGAGCAGTACTTC	CASEPAGAHEQYF
16	TRBD2	.	TRBV2	TRBJ2-3	TGTGCCAGCAGCACGAGGGAGGGCGGCTCCACAGATACGCAGTATTTT	CASSTREGGSTDTQYF
17	.	.	TRBV6-1	TRBJ2-6	TGTGCCAGCAGTGTGACAGGGAGGCTGTCTGGGGCCAACGTCCTGACTTTC	CASSVTGRLSGANVLTF
13	TRBD1	.	TRBV19	TRBJ1-6	TGTGCCATTTCCCGGGACAGAAATTCACCCCTCCACTTT	CAISRDRNSPLHF
16	TRBD1	.	TRBV6-5	TRBJ2-1	TGTGCCAGCAGTTCCCCCAGGGGGCTTCGGGACAATGAGCAGTTCTTC	CASSSPRGLRDNEQFF
13	.	.	TRBV6-2/TRBV6-3	TRBJ2-3	TGTGCCAGCAGTTACTCGAGTGTAGATACGCAGTATTTT	CASSYSSVDTQYF
15	TRBD2	.	TRBV12-5	TRBJ2-1	TGTGCTAGTGGTTTGCTAGCGGGAGCCGGGAATGAGCAGTTCTTC	CASGLLAGAGNEQFF
13	.	.	TRBV5-1	TRBJ1-5	TGCGCCAGCAGCTTGGGGGAGAATCAGCCCCAGCATTTT	CASSLGENQPQHF
13	.	.	TRBV7-3	TRBJ1-1	TGTGCCAGCAGCGTAAAGGGGGTGACTGAAGCTTTCTTT	CASSVKGVTEAFF
17	.	.	TRBV28	TRBJ2-1	TGTGCCAGCACATCAGGGGGGACACCTCAATCCTACAATGAGCAGTTCTTC	CASTSGGTPQSYNEQFF
14	.	.	TRBV6-6	TRBJ2-2	TGTGCCAGCAGTTGGGGGGCGAACACCGGGGAGCTGTTTTTT	CASSWGANTGELFF
14	.	.	TRBV27	TRBJ2-7	TGTGCCAGCAGTTATAGGCAGGGTCATCGCGAGCAGTACTTC	CASSYRQGHREQYF
16	.	.	TRBV7-9	TRBJ1-1	TGTGCCAGCAGCCCGCAGGGTTGGAGGGCGGGCACTGAAGCTTTCTTT	CASSPQGWRAGTEAFF
14	.	.	TRBV9	TRBJ1-4	TGTGCCAGCAGCGTAGCCGGGGGTTCGGAAAAACTGTTTTTT	CASSVAGGSEKLFF
16	.	.	TRBV3-1/TRBV3-2	TRBJ2-4	TGTGCCAGCAGCCTTAGGGGCCGGCGGGGCAAAAACATTCAGTACTTC	CASSLRGRRGKNIQYF
14	.	.	TRBV18	TRBJ2-3	TGTGCCAGCTCGGCACTAACTAGCACAGATACGCAGTATTTT	CASSALTSTDTQYF
16	TRBD2	once	TRBV5-6	TRBJ2-1	TGTGCCAGCAGCTTGGTGTGGGCGGGAGGGGTGAATGAGCAGTTCTTC	CASSLVWAGGVNEQFF